This record looks at one T cell receptor beta chain sequence and its context. Its antigen is still unknown. This specimen includes other DNA sequences encoding the same CDR3. The PCR made use of 60 Vbeta and 13 Jbeta primers. Here immunoSEQ multiplex PCR was the method, and the copy in TCRdb shows in-frame clones only, minus some. The table includes fewer than 200,000 clones, about 85% detected once. The entry originates in a study of cytomegalovirus exposure and HLA in healthy donors. CDR3 length: 14 amino acids. The V gene's germline CDR1 is SGHTA and CDR2 FQGTGA. Whole-study findings and limits: Later analysis showed TCR association rates varying by HLA locus, highest for DRB1 and lowest for HLA-C.

The sample taken for sequencing was PBMCs. The TCR comes from a man aged 30-40 years in good health and CMV-seropositive. The chain uses TRBV7-3 and TRBJ2-7, with D perhaps TRBD1 (6 bases). For the CDR3, the DNA is TGCGCCACCTTCTCAGGGGCGAACGGCTACGAGCAGTACGTC. Translating it yields CATFSGANGYEQYV.